These 21 T cell receptor beta chains were sequenced from one sample in a study of T cell responses to AZD1222 COVID-19 vaccine. Produced via immunoSEQ multiplex PCR; TCRdb's table is partial and in-frame only. This table holds about 170,000 clones, about nine tenths found once. The sequences come from peripheral blood, collected on day 0 of AZD1222 vaccination. The source is an adult in good health.

With regard to this clone: Other DNA variants within this sample encode the same CDR3. The gene calls are TRBV28 and TRBJ2-2; D call uncertain. V was trimmed by 5 bases and J by 1 base, leaving 2 bases between them. The CDR3 has 12 amino acids. The V gene's germline CDR1 is MDHEN and CDR2 SYDVKM. The CDR3 bases are TGTGCCAGCAGTCTGAACACCGGGGAGCTGTTTTTT. The encoded protein is CASSLNTGELFF.

The chain recombines TRBV15 with TRBJ1-5, with 7 positions matching TRBD1. V gave up 0 bases and J gave up 1 base; unmatched junction bases: 0. The germline V gene encodes CDR1 LNHNV and CDR2 YYDKDF (reference sequence). The CDR3 is 15 residues long. CDR3: CATSREGQSNQPQHF. The CDR3, as DNA: TGTGCCACCAGCAGAGAGGGACAGAGCAATCAGCCCCAGCATTTT. Drawing the rest from reference TRBV15 and TRBJ1-5, the complete variable domain is DAMVIQNPRYQVTQFGKPVTLSCSQTLNHNVMYWYQQKSSQAPKLLFHYYDKDFNNEADTPDNFQSRRPNTSFCFLDIRSPGLGDTAMYLCATSREGQSNQPQHFGDGTRLSIL.

The rearrangement joins TRBV24-1 to TRBJ2-2; possible D gene TRBD2, 6 bases. Germline V gene sequence: CDR1 KGHDR, CDR2 SFDVKD. V was clipped by 4 bases and J by 6 bases, with 14 bases between them. This CDR3 spans 15 amino acids. The CDR3 protein is CATSDSGTPAGELFF. Here the CDR3 DNA reads TGTGCCACCAGTGACTCAGGGACTCCAGCCGGGGAGCTGTTTTTT.

This clone was found once. The chain links TRBV5-3 to TRBJ2-1; D not certain. TRBV5-3 is treated as an ORF (open reading frame) with a function not yet certain. This CDR3 region has 13 residues. The V gene lost 8 bases and the J gene lost 3 bases, with 12 bases spanning the gap. The CDR3 here is CARQQTRYNEQFF. DNA for the CDR3: TGTGCCAGGCAACAGACTCGCTACAATGAGCAGTTCTTC.

V usage is TRBV7-9 and J usage is TRBJ1-1; weak D call: TRBD1 (5 bases). CDR3 length equals 13 residues. Germline loops: CDR1 SEHNR, CDR2 FQNEAQ (reference sequence). V was clipped by 5 bases and J by 7 bases, with 14 bases between them. The CDR3: CASSLMGGDEAFF. In DNA, the CDR3 is TGTGCCAGCAGCCTGATGGGGGGAGATGAAGCTTTCTTT.

The chain employs TRBV30 and TRBJ2-3; D might be TRBD2 (6 bases). The CDR3 loop spans 14 amino acids. From germline, CDR1 is GTSNPN and CDR2 SVGIG (reference sequence). V was clipped by 5 bases and J by 2 bases, with 14 bases between them. The CDR3 DNA sequence: TGTGCCTGGGGGGGGATCATACTCACAGATACGCAGTATTTT. It encodes CAWGGIILTDTQYF.

The chain uses TRBV4-1 and TRBJ2-7; 11 bases are a match to TRBD2. This CDR3 comprises 15 residues. Germline CDR1 and CDR2: MGHRA and YSYEKL. The J segment lost 4 bases and the V segment lost 1 base, leaving 3 bases of the junction unmatched. The CDR3 DNA follows: TGCGCCAGCAGCCAAGGACTAGCGGGGTCTTACGAGCAGTACTTC. It is translated as CASSQGLAGSYEQYF.

This clone was found once. The CDR3 DNA follows: TGTGCCAGCAGCCATCGTAGGTCTGGGGCCAACGTCCTGACTTTC. This encodes CASSHRRSGANVLTF. The V and J genes are TRBV7-2 and TRBJ2-6; D ambiguous. This CDR3 has 15 residues. V was cut by 5 bases and J by 1 base, with 9 bases left in between. Germline V gene sequence: CDR1 SGHTA, CDR2 FQGNSA.

As concerns this clone: The sample contains more than one DNA sequence encoding this CDR3. The chain carries TRBV18 and TRBJ2-7, with 9 bases that match TRBD1. J was trimmed by 0 bases and V by 3 bases; bases with no gene match: 3. The length of the CDR3 is 15 residues. Germline CDR1 and CDR2: KGHSH and LQKENI. The CDR3 protein is CASSPTGGLSYEQYF. CDR3 nucleotides: TGTGCCAGCTCACCCACAGGGGGCCTCTCCTACGAGCAGTACTTC.

V gene TRBV6-5 combines with J gene TRBJ2-1; TRBD1 agrees at 8 bases. The CDR3 runs to 14 residues. Losses at the gene ends were 5 bases for V and 6 bases for J; bases not matched to a gene: 6. Germline values: CDR1 MNHEY, CDR2 SVGAGI. Here the CDR3 DNA reads TGTGCCAGCAGTAAAACAGGGGGTTTCAATGAGCAGTTCTTC. Encoded protein: CASSKTGGFNEQFF.

The chain couples TRBV27 to TRBJ2-7; D perhaps matches TRBD1 (5 bases). V gave up 9 bases and J gave up 2 bases, with 20 bases separating them. Per germline, CDR1 MNHEY and CDR2 SMNVEV (reference sequence). The CDR3 extends over 15 amino acids. Here the CDR3 DNA reads TGTGCCAGGAGCCCGCCCCAAGGGGTTCCCTACGAGCAGTACTTC. It encodes CARSPPQGVPYEQYF.

The J gene is TRBJ1-2, the V gene TRBV19; a weak D match, TRBD1 (6 bases). The CDR3 spans 14 residues. V was pared by 3 bases and J by 2 bases, with 10 bases between. Germline V CDR1 and CDR2: LNHDA, SQIVND (reference sequence). CDR3 sequence reads: CASSMGGANYGYTF. The CDR3 coding sequence is TGTGCCAGTAGTATGGGGGGGGCGAACTATGGCTACACCTTC. The variable domain in full, completed from reference TRBV19 and TRBJ1-2, reads DGGITQSPKYLFRKEGQNVTLSCEQNLNHDAMYWYRQDPGQGLRLIYYSQIVNDFQKGDIAEGYSVSREKKESFPLTVTSAQKNPTAFYLCASSMGGANYGYTFGSGTRLTVV.

The chain carries TRBV19 and TRBJ2-1; 10 bases map to TRBD2. In germline, CDR1 is LNHDA, CDR2 SQIVND (reference sequence). Trimming cost V 4 bases and J 5 bases; bases outside gene matches: 5. The CDR3 totals 15 residues. CDR3 coding DNA: TGTGCCAGTAGTACACTAGCGGGGAGGGACAATGAGCAGTTCTTC. This codes for CASSTLAGRDNEQFF.

This sequence joins TRBV3-1 (or the pseudogene TRBV3-2) and TRBJ1-1; 7 nucleotides match TRBD1. Germline values: CDR1 LGHDT, CDR2 YNNKEL (reference sequence). CDR3 size: 15 residues. V shed 5 bases, J shed 3 bases, and the junction held 9 bases outside the gene matches. CDR3 protein: CASSSPNRGYTEAFF. The CDR3, as DNA: TGTGCCAGCAGCTCTCCGAACAGGGGATACACTGAAGCTTTCTTT.

The chain recombines TRBV3-1 (or the pseudogene TRBV3-2) with TRBJ1-2; possibly TRBD1 for D (6 bases). The V end lost 3 bases, the J end lost 5 bases, and 13 bases lay between the germline ends. The CDR3 sequence is 14 residues long. In germline, CDR1 is LGHDT, CDR2 YNNKEL (reference sequence). The CDR3 region is CASSHRGGRYGYTF. The CDR3 bases are TGTGCCAGCAGCCATCGGGGGGGCCGGTATGGCTACACCTTC.

The rearrangement uses TRBV7-3 and TRBJ2-3, with a tentative D call TRBD2 (6 bases). Trimming took off 2 bases at V and 1 base at J, with 13 bases between the two ends. Germline V CDR1 and CDR2: SGHTA, FQGTGA. The CDR3 is 16 amino acids. This CDR3 reads CASSLWGEVGTDTQYF. The CDR3 DNA reads as TGTGCCAGCAGCTTATGGGGGGAAGTAGGCACAGATACGCAGTATTTT.

The chain couples TRBV12-3 or TRBV12-4 to TRBJ1-1; 7 positions agree with TRBD1. The J segment lost 6 bases and the V segment lost 5 bases, leaving 3 bases of the junction unmatched. This CDR3 has 12 residues. The CDR3 protein is CASSPGGAEAFF. The CDR3 DNA sequence: TGTGCCAGCAGTCCAGGGGGAGCTGAAGCTTTCTTT.

The chain uses TRBV19 and TRBJ1-3, with D maybe TRBD1 (5 bases). Germline V CDR1 and CDR2: LNHDA, SQIVND (reference sequence). The CDR3 has 15 amino acids. Trimming removed 6 bases at V and 4 bases at J, with 16 bases between. The CDR3 nucleotides read TGTGCCAGTAGCTCGGGACTTCTAGGAGGAAACACCATATATTTT. Translated, it gives CASSSGLLGGNTIYF.

The rearrangement joins TRBV30 to TRBJ1-5; D possibly corresponds to TRBD1 (5 bases). Trimming removed 2 bases at V and 10 bases at J, with 12 bases between. The CDR3 spans 12 residues. From germline, CDR1 is GTSNPN and CDR2 SVGIG (reference sequence). Here the CDR3 reads CAWSPPGRPQHF. DNA of the CDR3: TGTGCCTGGAGTCCCCCAGGGCGTCCCCAGCATTTT. Filled out from reference TRBV30 and TRBJ1-5, the complete variable domain reads SQTIHQWPATLVQPVGSPLSLECTVEGTSNPNLYWYRQAAGRGLQLLFYSVGIGQISSEVPQNLSASRPQDRQFILSSKKLLLSDSGFYLCAWSPPGRPQHFGDGTRLSIL.

The genes are TRBV6-5 and TRBJ2-7; no firm D call. The CDR3 has 14 residues. Looked up from germline, CDR1 is MNHEY and CDR2 is SVGAGI. Trimming left V 2 bases short and J 5 bases short, with 13 bases between. CDR3 protein: CASSYTRTPDEQYF. The CDR3 nucleotides read TGTGCCAGCAGTTACACTCGGACCCCGGACGAGCAGTACTTC.

CDR3 residues: CASSFPQGGQPQHF. The CDR3, as DNA: TGTGCCAGCAGTTTCCCACAAGGAGGTCAGCCCCAGCATTTT. J is TRBJ1-5 and V is TRBV27; D call uncertain. With 3 bases removed from V and 6 bases from J, the gap between germline ends came to 12 bases. CDR1 is MNHEY, CDR2 SMNVEV, per germline (reference sequence). The CDR3 extends over 14 amino acids.